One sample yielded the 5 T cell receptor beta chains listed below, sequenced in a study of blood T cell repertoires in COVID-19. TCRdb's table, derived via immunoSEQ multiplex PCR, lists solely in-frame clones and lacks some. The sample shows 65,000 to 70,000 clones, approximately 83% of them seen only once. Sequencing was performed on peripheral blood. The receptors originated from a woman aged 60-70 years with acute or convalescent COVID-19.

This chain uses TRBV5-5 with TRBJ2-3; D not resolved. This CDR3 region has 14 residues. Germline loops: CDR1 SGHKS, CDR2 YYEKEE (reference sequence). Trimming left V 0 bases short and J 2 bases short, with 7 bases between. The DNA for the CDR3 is TGTGCCAGCAGCTTGGCCCAGAACACAGATACGCAGTATTTT. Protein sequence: CASSLAQNTDTQYF.

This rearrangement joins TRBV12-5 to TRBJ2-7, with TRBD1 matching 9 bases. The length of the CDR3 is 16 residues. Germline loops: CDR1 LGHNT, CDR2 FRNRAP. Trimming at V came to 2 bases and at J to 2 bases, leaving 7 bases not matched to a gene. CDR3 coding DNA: TGTGCTAGTGGTTTGAGGGGACAGGGATTCGCCTACGAGCAGTACTTC. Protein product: CASGLRGQGFAYEQYF. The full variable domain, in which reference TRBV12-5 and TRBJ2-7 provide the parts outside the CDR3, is DARVTQTPRHKVTEMGQEVTMRCQPILGHNTVFWYRQTMMQGLELLAYFRNRAPLDDSGMPKDRFSAEMPDATLATLKIQPSEPRDSAVYFCASGLRGQGFAYEQYFGPGTRLTVT.

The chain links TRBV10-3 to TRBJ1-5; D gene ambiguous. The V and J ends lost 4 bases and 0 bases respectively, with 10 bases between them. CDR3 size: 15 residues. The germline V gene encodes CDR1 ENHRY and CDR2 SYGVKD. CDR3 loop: CAISGEGDSNQPQHF. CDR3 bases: TGTGCCATCAGTGGTGAGGGCGATAGCAATCAGCCCCAGCATTTT.

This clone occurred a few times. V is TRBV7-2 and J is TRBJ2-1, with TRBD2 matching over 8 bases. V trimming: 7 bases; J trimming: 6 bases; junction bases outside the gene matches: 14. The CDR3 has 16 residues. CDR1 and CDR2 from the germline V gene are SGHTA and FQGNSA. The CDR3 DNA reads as TGTGCCAGCAACCCGGGGGGGCCGGGGATTGGCAATGAGCAGTTCTTC. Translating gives CASNPGGPGIGNEQFF.

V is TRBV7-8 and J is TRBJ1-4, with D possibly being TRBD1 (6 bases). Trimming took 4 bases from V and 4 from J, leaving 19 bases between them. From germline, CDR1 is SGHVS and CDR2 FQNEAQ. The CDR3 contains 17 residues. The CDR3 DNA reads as TGTGCCAGCAGCTCGAGGGCGGACAGAGGTCTTAATGAAAAACTGTTTTTT. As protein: CASSSRADRGLNEKLFF. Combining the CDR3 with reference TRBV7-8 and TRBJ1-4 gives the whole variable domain GAGVSQSPRYKVAKRGQDVALRCDPISGHVSLFWYQQALGQGPEFLTYFQNEAQLDKSGLPSDRFFAERPEGSVSTLKIQRTQQEDSAVYLCASSSRADRGLNEKLFFGSGTQLSVL.